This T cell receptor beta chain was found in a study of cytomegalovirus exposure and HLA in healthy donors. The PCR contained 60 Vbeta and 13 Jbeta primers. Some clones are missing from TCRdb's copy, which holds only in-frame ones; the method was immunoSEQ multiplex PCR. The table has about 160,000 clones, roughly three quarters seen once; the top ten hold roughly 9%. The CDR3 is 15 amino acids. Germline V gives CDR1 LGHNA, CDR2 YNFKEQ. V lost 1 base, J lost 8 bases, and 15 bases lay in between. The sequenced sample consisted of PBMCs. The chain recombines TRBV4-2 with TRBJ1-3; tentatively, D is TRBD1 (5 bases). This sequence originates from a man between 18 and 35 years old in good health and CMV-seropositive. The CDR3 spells CASSQGGVRRDTIYF. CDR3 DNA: TGTGCCAGCAGCCAAGGGGGGGTCAGGCGCGACACCATATATTTT.